A single T cell receptor beta chain is shown here with its context. The data belong to a study of blood T cell repertoires in COVID-19. Study at large: Whether acute or convalescent, the COVID-19 samples came from the United States, Italy and Spain. T cells, B-cell-depleted T cells, or PBMCs supplied cDNA or gDNA.

Germline assignment: CDR1 SEHNR and CDR2 FQNEAQ (reference sequence). CDR3 length: 14 amino acids. The V and J ends lost 1 base and 9 bases, in that order; junction bases with no gene match: 6. Individuals aged about 18 to 95 years were recruited from roughly 23 US areas. Participants' reported clinical history set cohort assignment. Sequencing used immunoSEQ multiplex PCR; TCRdb keeps in-frame clones, though not all of them. The sample includes approximately 200,000 clones, around 91% of them seen just once. The source material was PBMCs or T cells enriched from blood (not recorded which). This sequence was found in a young woman in a cohort exposed to, infected with or recovered from COVID-19 (not recorded which). The rearrangement joins TRBV7-9 to TRBJ2-1; 7 bases line up with TRBD2. CDR3 in DNA: TGTGCCAGCAGCTTAGTTCTGGCGGGAGCTGAGCAGTTCTTC. As protein: CASSLVLAGAEQFF.